The clone carrying this TCR beta chain was counted a single time. This sample is drawn from a study of blood T cell repertoires in COVID-19. As for the study in general: There were acute and convalescent COVID-19 samples, and they came from the United States, Italy and Spain. T cells, B-cell-depleted T cells, or PBMCs supplied cDNA or gDNA.

Deletions cut 3 bases from V and 4 bases from J, with 24 bases between. The CDR3 runs to 17 residues. Germline V gene sequence: CDR1 SQVTM, CDR2 ANQGSEA. In the authors' workflow: Counts of nucleated cells, estimated from reference gene primer amplification, were obtained. TCRdb's copy holds only in-frame clones and misses some; the assay was immunoSEQ multiplex PCR. That table supplies the V and J calls and clone size; D and trimming were determined from the DNA. This table has a few hundred thousand clones, roughly 89% appearing once. Input material: peripheral blood. The chain employs TRBV29-1 and TRBJ1-2; tentatively, D is TRBD1 (5 bases). The TCR was taken from a woman aged 25-40 years with active or convalescent COVID-19. This chain's CDR3 is CSVEGVLRGKVGYGYTF. DNA of the CDR3: TGCAGCGTTGAGGGAGTGCTCCGGGGGAAAGTGGGCTATGGCTACACCTTC.